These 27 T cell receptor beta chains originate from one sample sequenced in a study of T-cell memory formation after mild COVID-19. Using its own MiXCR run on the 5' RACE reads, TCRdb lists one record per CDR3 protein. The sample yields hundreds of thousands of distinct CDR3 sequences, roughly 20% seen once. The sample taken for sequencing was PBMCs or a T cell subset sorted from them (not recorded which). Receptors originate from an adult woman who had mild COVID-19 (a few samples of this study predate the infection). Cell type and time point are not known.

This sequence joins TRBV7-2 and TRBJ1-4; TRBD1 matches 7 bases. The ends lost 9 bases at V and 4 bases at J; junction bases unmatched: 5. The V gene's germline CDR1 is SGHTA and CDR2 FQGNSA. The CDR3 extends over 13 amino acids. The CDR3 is CASGGQLNEKLFF. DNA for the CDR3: TGTGCCAGTGGGGGACAGCTTAATGAAAAACTGTTTTTT.

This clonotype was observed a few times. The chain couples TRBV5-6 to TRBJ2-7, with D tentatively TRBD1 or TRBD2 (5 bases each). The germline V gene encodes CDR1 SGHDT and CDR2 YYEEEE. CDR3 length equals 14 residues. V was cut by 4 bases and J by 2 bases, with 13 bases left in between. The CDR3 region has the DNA TGTGCCAGCAGCCTTCGGGGCCTCGCCTACGAGCAGTACTTC. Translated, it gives CASSLRGLAYEQYF. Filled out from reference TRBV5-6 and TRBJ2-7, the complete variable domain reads DAGVTQSPTHLIKTRGQQVTLRCSPKSGHDTVSWYQQALGQGPQFIFQYYEEEERQRGNFPDRFSGHQFPNYSSELNVNALLLGDSALYLCASSLRGLAYEQYFGPGTRLTVT.

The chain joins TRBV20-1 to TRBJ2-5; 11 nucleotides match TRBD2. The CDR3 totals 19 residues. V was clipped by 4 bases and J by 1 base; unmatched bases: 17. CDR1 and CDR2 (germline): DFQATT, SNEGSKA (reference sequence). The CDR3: CSAIRTPTSGTASQETQYF. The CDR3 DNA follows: TGCAGTGCTATACGAACTCCGACTAGCGGGACTGCTAGCCAAGAGACCCAGTACTTC.

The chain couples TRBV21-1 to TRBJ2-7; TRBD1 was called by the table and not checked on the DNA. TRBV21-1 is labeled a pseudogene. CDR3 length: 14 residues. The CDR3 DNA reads TGTGCCAGCAGCAAAGTTACAGGGTTCGGCGAGCAGTACTTC. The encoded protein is CASSKVTGFGEQYF.

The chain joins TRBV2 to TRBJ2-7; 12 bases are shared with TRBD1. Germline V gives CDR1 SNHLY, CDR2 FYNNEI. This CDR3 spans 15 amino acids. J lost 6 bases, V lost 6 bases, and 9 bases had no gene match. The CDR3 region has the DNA TGTGCCAGCAGATATACCGGGACAGGGGGCTTCGAGCAGTACTTC. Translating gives CASRYTGTGGFEQYF.

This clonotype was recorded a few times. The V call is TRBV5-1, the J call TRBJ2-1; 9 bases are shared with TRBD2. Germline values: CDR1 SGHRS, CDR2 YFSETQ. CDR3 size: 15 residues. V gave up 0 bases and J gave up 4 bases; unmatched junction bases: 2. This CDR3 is CASSLASGAYNEQFF. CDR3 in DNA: TGCGCCAGCAGCTTGGCTAGCGGGGCGTACAATGAGCAGTTCTTC.

The CDR3 is CATGGGPSYEQYF. CDR3 coding DNA: TGTGCCACCGGGGGAGGTCCCTCCTACGAGCAGTACTTC. The chain couples TRBV5-4 to TRBJ2-7, with a tentative D call TRBD2 (6 bases). Trimming shortened V by 9 bases and J by 0 bases, and 13 bases separated the two germline ends. The CDR3 is made up of 13 amino acids. Germline V gene sequence: CDR1 SGHNT, CDR2 YYREEE (reference sequence).

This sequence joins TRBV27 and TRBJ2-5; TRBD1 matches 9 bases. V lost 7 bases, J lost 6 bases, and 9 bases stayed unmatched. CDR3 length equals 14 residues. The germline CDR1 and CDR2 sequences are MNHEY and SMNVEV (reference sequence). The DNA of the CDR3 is TGTGCCAGCACTCCACAGGGGGCGCTGAAGACCCAGTACTTC. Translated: CASTPQGALKTQYF.

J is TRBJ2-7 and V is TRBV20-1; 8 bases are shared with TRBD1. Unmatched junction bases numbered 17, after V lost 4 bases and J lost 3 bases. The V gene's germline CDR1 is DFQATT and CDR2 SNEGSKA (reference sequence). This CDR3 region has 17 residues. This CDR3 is CSATGAGQGSFVYEQYF. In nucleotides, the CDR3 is TGCAGTGCTACCGGGGCAGGACAGGGTTCATTTGTCTACGAGCAGTACTTC.

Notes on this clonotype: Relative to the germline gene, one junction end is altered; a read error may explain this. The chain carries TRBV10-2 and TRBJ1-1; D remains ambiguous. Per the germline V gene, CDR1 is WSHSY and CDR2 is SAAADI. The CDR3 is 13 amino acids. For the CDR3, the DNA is TGCGCCAGCAGAGAGTTTGAATACACTGAAGCTTTCTTT. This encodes CASREFEYTEAFF.

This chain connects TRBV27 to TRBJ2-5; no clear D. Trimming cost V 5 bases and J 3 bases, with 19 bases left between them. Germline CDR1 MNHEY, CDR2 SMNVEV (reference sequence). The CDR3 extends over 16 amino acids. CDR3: CASSPYRSRVKETQYF. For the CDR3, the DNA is TGTGCCAGCAGTCCCTACAGAAGTAGGGTGAAAGAGACCCAGTACTTC.

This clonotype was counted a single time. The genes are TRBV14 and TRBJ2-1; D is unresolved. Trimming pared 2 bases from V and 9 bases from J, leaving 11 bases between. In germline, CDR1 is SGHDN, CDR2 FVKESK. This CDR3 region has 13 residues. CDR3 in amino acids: CASSQLVGGEQFF. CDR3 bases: TGTGCCAGCAGCCAACTAGTCGGCGGTGAGCAGTTCTTC.

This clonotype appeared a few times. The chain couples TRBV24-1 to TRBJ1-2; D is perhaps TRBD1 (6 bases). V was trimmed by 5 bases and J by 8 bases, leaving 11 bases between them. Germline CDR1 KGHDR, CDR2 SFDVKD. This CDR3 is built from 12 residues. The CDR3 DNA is TGTGCCACCAGTGCCACAGGGAGAGGCTACACCTTC. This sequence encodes CATSATGRGYTF.

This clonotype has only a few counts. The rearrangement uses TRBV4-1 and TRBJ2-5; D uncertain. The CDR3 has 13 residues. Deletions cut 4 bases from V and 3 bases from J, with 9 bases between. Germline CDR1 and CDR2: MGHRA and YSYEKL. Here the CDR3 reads CASSLGLKETQYF. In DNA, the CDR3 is TGCGCCAGCAGCCTCGGGTTAAAAGAGACCCAGTACTTC.

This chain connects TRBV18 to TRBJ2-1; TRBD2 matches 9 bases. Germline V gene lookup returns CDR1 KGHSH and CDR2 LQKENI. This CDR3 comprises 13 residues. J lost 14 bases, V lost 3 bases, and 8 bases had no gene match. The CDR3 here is CASSPLAGEGKFF. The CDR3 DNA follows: TGTGCCAGCTCACCCTTAGCGGGAGAGGGGAAGTTCTTC.

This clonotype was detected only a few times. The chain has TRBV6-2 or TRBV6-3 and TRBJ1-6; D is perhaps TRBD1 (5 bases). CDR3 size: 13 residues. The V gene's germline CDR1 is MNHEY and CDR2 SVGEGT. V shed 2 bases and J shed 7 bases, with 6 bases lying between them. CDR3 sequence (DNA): TGTGCCAGCAGTTACAAGGGGAATTCACCCCTCCACTTT. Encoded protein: CASSYKGNSPLHF.

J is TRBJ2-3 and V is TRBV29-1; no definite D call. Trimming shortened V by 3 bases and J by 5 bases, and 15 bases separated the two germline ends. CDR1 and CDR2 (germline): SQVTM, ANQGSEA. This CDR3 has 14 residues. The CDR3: CSVEGSGKVDTQYF. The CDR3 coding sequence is TGCAGCGTTGAGGGGTCGGGCAAGGTAGATACGCAGTATTTT.

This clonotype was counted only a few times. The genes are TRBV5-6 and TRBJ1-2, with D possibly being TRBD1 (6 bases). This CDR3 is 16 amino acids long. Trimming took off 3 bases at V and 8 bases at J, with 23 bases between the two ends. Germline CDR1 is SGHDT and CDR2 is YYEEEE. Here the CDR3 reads CASSSPSGGPLSGYTF. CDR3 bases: TGTGCCAGCAGCTCACCCTCCGGGGGCCCCCTCTCCGGCTACACCTTC.

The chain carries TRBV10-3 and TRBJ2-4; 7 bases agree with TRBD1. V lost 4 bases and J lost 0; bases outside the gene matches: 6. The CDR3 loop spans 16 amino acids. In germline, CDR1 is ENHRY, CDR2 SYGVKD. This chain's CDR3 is CAISAGDSLAKNIQYF. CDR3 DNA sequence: TGTGCCATCAGTGCCGGGGACAGTCTAGCCAAAAACATTCAGTACTTC.

CDR3 sequence reads: CASSLEGGVLSPLHF. The CDR3 nucleotides are TGCGCCAGCAGCTTGGAAGGGGGGGTTCTTTCACCCCTCCACTTT. The V call is TRBV5-1, the J call TRBJ1-6; TRBD1 is a possible D gene (6 bases). Germline CDR1 SGHRS, CDR2 YFSETQ. V shed 0 bases and J shed 9 bases, with 13 bases lying between them. The CDR3 runs 15 residues.

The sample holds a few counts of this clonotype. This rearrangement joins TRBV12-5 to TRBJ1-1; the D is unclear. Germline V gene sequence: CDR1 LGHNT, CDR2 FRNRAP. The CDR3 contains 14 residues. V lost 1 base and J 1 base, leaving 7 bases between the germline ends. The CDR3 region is CASGLGIGNTEAFF. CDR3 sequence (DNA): TGTGCTAGTGGTTTGGGCATTGGGAACACTGAAGCTTTCTTT. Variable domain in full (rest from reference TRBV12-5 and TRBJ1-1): DARVTQTPRHKVTEMGQEVTMRCQPILGHNTVFWYRQTMMQGLELLAYFRNRAPLDDSGMPKDRFSAEMPDATLATLKIQPSEPRDSAVYFCASGLGIGNTEAFFGQGTRLTVV.

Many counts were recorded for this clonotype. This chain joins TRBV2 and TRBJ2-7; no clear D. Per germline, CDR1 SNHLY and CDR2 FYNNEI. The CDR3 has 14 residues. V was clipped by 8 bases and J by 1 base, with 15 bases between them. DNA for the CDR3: TGTGCCAGCGGGATGGGCAGTATTTCCTACGAGCAGTACTTC. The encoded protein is CASGMGSISYEQYF.

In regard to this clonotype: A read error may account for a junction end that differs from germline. The CDR3 DNA sequence: TGTGCCAGCAGCCTCTACCGGGAGAGGCAGTGGTTT. Encoded protein: CASSLYRERQWF. The chain combines TRBV13 with TRBJ1-1; D gene ambiguous. Germline-derived CDR1 and CDR2 are PRHDT and FYEKMQ (reference sequence). The CDR3 has 12 residues.

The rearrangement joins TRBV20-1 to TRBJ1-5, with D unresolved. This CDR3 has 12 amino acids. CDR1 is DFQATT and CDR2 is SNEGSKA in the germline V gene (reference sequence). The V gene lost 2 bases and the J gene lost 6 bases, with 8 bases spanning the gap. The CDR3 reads CSARRGSQPQHF. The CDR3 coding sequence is TGCAGTGCTAGAAGAGGAAGTCAGCCCCAGCATTTT.

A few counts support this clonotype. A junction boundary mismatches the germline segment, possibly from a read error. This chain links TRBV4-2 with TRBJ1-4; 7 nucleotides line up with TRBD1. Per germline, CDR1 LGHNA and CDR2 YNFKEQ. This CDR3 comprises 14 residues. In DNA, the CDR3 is TGTGCCAGCAGCCTCGGGACAGCGACCGAAAACCTGTTTTTT. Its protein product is CASSLGTATENLFF.

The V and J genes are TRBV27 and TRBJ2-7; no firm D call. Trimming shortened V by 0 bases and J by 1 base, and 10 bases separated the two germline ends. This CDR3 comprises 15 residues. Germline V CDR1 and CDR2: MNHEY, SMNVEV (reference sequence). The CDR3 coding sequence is TGTGCCAGCAGTTTATCGTACGAAGTATCCTACGAGCAGTACTTC. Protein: CASSLSYEVSYEQYF.

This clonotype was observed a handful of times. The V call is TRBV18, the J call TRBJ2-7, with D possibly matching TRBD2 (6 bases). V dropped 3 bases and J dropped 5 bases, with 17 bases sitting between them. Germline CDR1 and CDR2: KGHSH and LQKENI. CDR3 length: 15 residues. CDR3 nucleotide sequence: TGTGCCAGCTCACCCCTCTTGGAGGGGAGGAACGAGCAGTACTTC. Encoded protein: CASSPLLEGRNEQYF.